These 24 T cell receptor beta chains share one sample of origin, sequenced in a study of blood T cell repertoires in COVID-19. Assay used: immunoSEQ multiplex PCR; TCRdb lists only in-frame clones, some missing. The sample holds roughly 120,000 clones, approximately 87% seen once. The source material was peripheral blood. All receptors come from a man aged 65-85 years who had recovered from COVID-19.

J is TRBJ1-1 and V is TRBV28; D is perhaps TRBD1 (5 bases). Germline values: CDR1 MDHEN, CDR2 SYDVKM. Trimming cost V 6 bases and J 7 bases, with 15 bases left between them. The CDR3 loop spans 13 amino acids. CDR3 sequence reads: CASRFPGGGEAFF. The DNA of the CDR3 is TGTGCCAGCAGATTCCCGGGGGGGGGTGAAGCTTTCTTT.

This chain uses TRBV7-8 with TRBJ2-7, with a weak D call TRBD2 (5 bases). V was pared by 3 bases and J by 3 bases, with 15 bases between. The V gene's germline CDR1 is SGHVS and CDR2 FQNEAQ. The CDR3 spans 15 residues. This CDR3 is CASSLRGMGSYEQYF. In DNA, the CDR3 is TGTGCCAGCAGCTTGAGAGGGATGGGAAGCTACGAGCAGTACTTC.

V and J are TRBV20-1 and TRBJ2-2; TRBD2 matches at 7 bases. J was trimmed by 0 bases and V by 3 bases; bases with no gene match: 4. This CDR3 has 15 residues. Germline CDR1 is DFQATT and CDR2 is SNEGSKA (reference sequence). CDR3 bases: TGCAGTGCTAGTGGGCTAGCGGCGAACACCGGGGAGCTGTTTTTT. Translation gives CSASGLAANTGELFF.

The chain couples TRBV27 to TRBJ1-1, with D possibly being TRBD1 (6 bases). The length of the CDR3 is 17 residues. V lost 2 bases and J lost 0, with 16 bases in between. CDR1 and CDR2 (germline): MNHEY, SMNVEV (reference sequence). The DNA of the CDR3 is TGTGCCAGCAGTTTAGGTTCAAGGGGGTTGATGAACACTGAAGCTTTCTTT. Amino acids: CASSLGSRGLMNTEAFF.

This chain links TRBV5-1 with TRBJ2-7; a possible D gene is TRBD1 (6 bases). V lost 4 bases to trimming and J lost 4 bases, with 21 bases between them. Germline CDR1 reads SGHRS; CDR2 reads YFSETQ. The CDR3 totals 16 residues. The CDR3 reads CASSPNAGAQTYEQYF. CDR3 DNA sequence: TGCGCCAGCAGCCCGAACGCAGGGGCCCAGACGTACGAGCAGTACTTC.

The chain joins TRBV6-5 to TRBJ2-1; 13 bases are a match to TRBD2. Germline CDR1 MNHEY, CDR2 SVGAGI. The CDR3 is 15 residues long. The V and J ends lost 6 bases and 5 bases, in that order; junction bases with no gene match: 4. CDR3 sequence: CASSSGTSGNNEQFF. The DNA for the CDR3 is TGTGCCAGCAGCTCCGGGACTAGCGGGAACAATGAGCAGTTCTTC.

V gene TRBV4-1 combines with J gene TRBJ1-5; tentatively, D is TRBD1 (6 bases). Trimming removed 2 bases at V and 5 bases at J, with 7 bases between. The CDR3 has 13 amino acids. CDR1 is MGHRA, CDR2 YSYEKL, per germline. In DNA, the CDR3 is TGCGCCAGCAGCCAATCAGGGGATCAGCCCCAGCATTTT. As protein: CASSQSGDQPQHF.

The chain uses TRBV5-8 and TRBJ2-2; 9 bases are shared with TRBD2. The germline V gene encodes CDR1 SGHTS and CDR2 YDEGEE. This CDR3 region has 17 residues. The J segment lost 4 bases and the V segment lost 1 base, leaving 8 bases of the junction unmatched. CDR3 in amino acids: CASSLWGLAGSTGELFF. In DNA form, the CDR3 reads TGTGCCAGCAGCTTGTGGGGGCTAGCGGGGTCCACCGGGGAGCTGTTTTTT.

V usage is TRBV28 and J usage is TRBJ1-2, with 8 bases matching TRBD1. Germline trimming cut 5 bases from V and 7 bases from J; bases unmatched to any gene: 15. Germline assignment: CDR1 MDHEN and CDR2 SYDVKM. The CDR3 runs to 16 residues. Here the CDR3 reads CASSPTYIGTGRGYTF. The CDR3 DNA reads TGTGCCAGCAGTCCCACATATATCGGGACAGGTCGTGGCTACACCTTC.

The chain carries TRBV5-4 and TRBJ1-1; no clear D. Germline V CDR1 and CDR2: SGHNT, YYREEE (reference sequence). Trimming took 4 bases from V and 4 from J, leaving 17 bases between them. The CDR3 is 15 amino acids. CDR3 region: CASSPAVGGVTEAFF. The CDR3 nucleotides are TGTGCCAGCAGCCCCGCGGTGGGTGGCGTCACTGAAGCTTTCTTT.

V and J are TRBV7-8 and TRBJ2-2; D is perhaps TRBD1 (5 bases). Per the germline V gene, CDR1 is SGHVS and CDR2 is FQNEAQ. V was shortened by 2 bases and J by 1 base, with 8 bases between the two germline ends. The CDR3 is 15 amino acids. The CDR3 bases are TGTGCCAGCAGCTTATACAGGATGAACACCGGGGAGCTGTTTTTT. Residues: CASSLYRMNTGELFF.

This chain uses TRBV18 with TRBJ1-1; 8 positions match TRBD1. The CDR3 has 18 amino acids. V trimming: 1 base; J trimming: 0 bases; junction bases outside the gene matches: 10. CDR1 is KGHSH and CDR2 is LQKENI in the germline V gene. The CDR3 sequence: CASSPQLQGAGMNTEAFF. CDR3 DNA sequence: TGTGCCAGCTCACCACAACTTCAGGGGGCGGGAATGAACACTGAAGCTTTCTTT.

The chain carries TRBV11-1 and TRBJ2-5; 8 bases line up with TRBD2. CDR1 is SGHAT and CDR2 is FQDESV in the germline V gene (reference sequence). The CDR3 runs to 15 residues. Trimming removed 5 bases from V and 4 bases from J; junction bases left unmatched: 9. CDR3 in amino acids: CASSGGAGAIETQYF. The CDR3 bases are TGTGCCAGCAGCGGGGGAGCGGGGGCAATAGAGACCCAGTACTTC.

The chain has TRBV29-1 and TRBJ2-5, with D possibly matching TRBD2 (5 bases). V shed 3 bases and J shed 5 bases, with 10 bases lying between them. CDR1 and CDR2 from the germline V gene are SQVTM and ANQGSEA. This CDR3 is built from 12 residues. This CDR3 reads CSVESSAETQYF. The CDR3, as DNA: TGCAGCGTTGAGAGTAGCGCGGAGACCCAGTACTTC.

The J gene is TRBJ1-4, the V gene TRBV3-1 (or the pseudogene TRBV3-2), with 8 bases matching TRBD1. This CDR3 has 15 residues. The germline CDR1 and CDR2 sequences are LGHDT and YNNKEL (reference sequence). Trimming cost V 2 bases and J 8 bases; bases outside gene matches: 7. In DNA, the CDR3 is TGTGCCAGCAGCCAACCAGGGGGCGGGAAGGAAAAACTGTTTTTT. This encodes CASSQPGGGKEKLFF.

In DNA form, the CDR3 reads TGTGCCAGCAGCTTACTCCCTAGCGGAGCTAGCACAGATACGCAGTATTTT. Protein product: CASSLLPSGASTDTQYF. The rearrangement uses TRBV7-2 and TRBJ2-3; 7 nucleotides line up with TRBD2. CDR1 is SGHTA and CDR2 is FQGNSA in the germline V gene. Trimming at V came to 2 bases and at J to 0 bases, leaving 8 bases not matched to a gene. The CDR3 is 17 residues long.

The chain uses TRBV5-5 and TRBJ1-2; D not resolved. The CDR3 runs 13 residues. Looked up from germline, CDR1 is SGHKS and CDR2 is YYEKEE (reference sequence). V was pared by 1 base and J by 2 bases, with 6 bases between. CDR3 sequence: CASSLRENYGYTF. The CDR3 coding sequence is TGTGCCAGCAGCTTGCGAGAAAACTATGGCTACACCTTC. The variable domain in full, completed from reference TRBV5-5 and TRBJ1-2, reads DAGVTQSPTHLIKTRGQQVTLRCSPISGHKSVSWYQQVLGQGPQFIFQYYEKEERGRGNFPDRFSARQFPNYSSELNVNALLLGDSALYLCASSLRENYGYTFGSGTRLTVV.

The chain carries TRBV29-1 and TRBJ2-5, with D tentatively TRBD1 (6 bases). CDR1 and CDR2 (germline): SQVTM, ANQGSEA. CDR3 length equals 13 residues. V shed 6 bases and J shed 4 bases, with 15 bases lying between them. CDR3 sequence: CSVESVGGETQYF. The DNA for the CDR3 is TGCAGCGTCGAATCGGTAGGGGGAGAGACCCAGTACTTC.

V usage is TRBV3-1 (or the pseudogene TRBV3-2) and J usage is TRBJ1-2; TRBD1 matches at 8 bases. CDR3 length: 16 amino acids. J lost 1 base, V lost 1 base, and 5 bases had no gene match. Germline CDR1 LGHDT, CDR2 YNNKEL (reference sequence). The CDR3 nucleotides read TGTGCCAGCAGCCAAGTTGGGACAGGTCTTAACTATGGCTACACCTTC. It yields the protein CASSQVGTGLNYGYTF.

This clone appeared a single time. The CDR3 coding sequence is TGTGCCAGCAGTTACTCTATCAGGGCCGGTACGGATACGCAGTATTTT. Amino acid sequence: CASSYSIRAGTDTQYF. This chain connects TRBV6-5 to TRBJ2-3; perhaps TRBD1 as D (5 bases). V lost 0 bases to trimming and J lost 6 bases, with 16 bases between them. Germline loops: CDR1 MNHEY, CDR2 SVGAGI. There are 16 residues in the CDR3.

The chain links TRBV5-5 to TRBJ2-1, with 8 bases identical to TRBD2. The CDR3 contains 16 residues. J lost 7 bases, V lost 3 bases, and 12 bases had no gene match. Germline V gene lookup returns CDR1 SGHKS and CDR2 YYEKEE (reference sequence). The CDR3 is CASSSMAGGLGNEQFF. The CDR3 nucleotides read TGTGCCAGCAGCTCCATGGCGGGGGGTCTTGGTAATGAGCAGTTCTTC. Drawing the rest from reference TRBV5-5 and TRBJ2-1, the complete variable domain is DAGVTQSPTHLIKTRGQQVTLRCSPISGHKSVSWYQQVLGQGPQFIFQYYEKEERGRGNFPDRFSARQFPNYSSELNVNALLLGDSALYLCASSSMAGGLGNEQFFGPGTRLTVL.

The chain is built from TRBV5-1 and TRBJ2-1; TRBD2 matches at 8 bases. The CDR3 sequence is 15 residues long. The ends lost 3 bases at V and 7 bases at J; junction bases unmatched: 9. The V gene's germline CDR1 is SGHRS and CDR2 YFSETQ. In DNA form, the CDR3 reads TGCGCCAGCAGCTCCTTAAGCGGGAGTAGAAATGAGCAGTTCTTC. Encoded protein: CASSSLSGSRNEQFF. Combining the CDR3 with reference TRBV5-1 and TRBJ2-1 gives the whole variable domain KAGVTQTPRYLIKTRGQQVTLSCSPISGHRSVSWYQQTPGQGLQFLFEYFSETQRNKGNFPGRFSGRQFSNSRSEMNVSTLELGDSALYLCASSSLSGSRNEQFFGPGTRLTVL.

V usage is TRBV18 and J usage is TRBJ2-1; D may be TRBD2 (6 bases). The V end was cut by 3 bases, the J end by 4 bases, with 16 bases between. The germline gives CDR1 KGHSH, CDR2 LQKENI. The CDR3 loop spans 16 amino acids. CDR3 region: CASSPLSPGLYNEQFF. The CDR3 DNA sequence: TGTGCCAGCTCACCGTTATCCCCGGGACTGTACAATGAGCAGTTCTTC.

Many counts were recorded for this clone. The chain recombines TRBV28 with TRBJ1-1; 10 bases are a match to TRBD1. This CDR3 region has 16 residues. Unmatched junction bases numbered 10, after V lost 3 bases and J lost 6 bases. The germline V gene encodes CDR1 MDHEN and CDR2 SYDVKM. DNA for the CDR3: TGTGCCAGCAGTTTCAGACCGGGACAGGGGTCGCCTGAAGCTTTCTTT. It is translated as CASSFRPGQGSPEAFF.